The 9 T cell receptor beta chains in this list originate from one sample, sequenced in a study of T cell responses to AZD1222 COVID-19 vaccine. Clones were read by immunoSEQ multiplex PCR, and TCRdb kept only the in-frame ones, dropping some. The data contain roughly 110,000 clones, under 95% of them singletons. Sequencing was performed on peripheral blood, taken on day 0 of AZD1222 vaccination. Every receptor here comes from an adult in good health.

This clone appeared a single time. The V and J genes are TRBV28 and TRBJ1-5, with 7 nucleotides matching TRBD1. Germline CDR1 is MDHEN and CDR2 is SYDVKM. CDR3 size: 16 residues. V shed 1 base, J shed 1 base, and the junction held 4 bases outside the gene matches. CDR3 coding DNA: TGTGCCAGCAGTTTATTAACGGGACAGAGCAATCAGCCCCAGCATTTT. As protein: CASSLLTGQSNQPQHF. The full variable domain, with the rest looked up from reference TRBV28 and TRBJ1-5, is DVKVTQSSRYLVKRTGEKVFLECVQDMDHENMFWYRQDPGLGLRLIYFSYDVKMKEKGDIPEGYSVSREKKERFSLILESASTNQTSMYLCASSLLTGQSNQPQHFGDGTRLSIL.

The table lists this clone with a few counts. This chain links TRBV5-4 with TRBJ1-4; a possible D gene is TRBD1 (6 bases). Germline assignment: CDR1 SGHNT and CDR2 YYREEE (reference sequence). The V and J ends lost 4 bases and 2 bases respectively, with 18 bases between them. This CDR3 is 17 amino acids long. DNA of the CDR3: TGTGCCAGCAGCCTTGGGGGGCAGGGCCTTACTAATGAAAAACTGTTTTTT. Its translation is CASSLGGQGLTNEKLFF.

The chain recombines TRBV19 with TRBJ2-5; the D gene is possibly TRBD1 (5 bases). The CDR3 consists of 14 residues. The germline V gene encodes CDR1 LNHDA and CDR2 SQIVND (reference sequence). With 4 bases removed from V and 2 bases from J, the gap between germline ends came to 11 bases. The CDR3 DNA is TGTGCCAGTAGTACCACAGGAATTCAAGAGACCCAGTACTTC. It codes for CASSTTGIQETQYF.

The rearrangement joins TRBV6-5 to TRBJ2-4; TRBD2 is a possible D gene (5 bases). Germline V gene data show CDR1 as MNHEY and CDR2 as SVGAGI. V was pared by 4 bases and J by 6 bases, with 19 bases between. The CDR3 covers 16 residues. CDR3 DNA sequence: TGTGCCAGCAGTTCCCCCACCCGCGGGTTAGGAAACATTCAGTACTTC. Translated: CASSSPTRGLGNIQYF.

The chain carries TRBV24-1 and TRBJ2-5; the D call may be TRBD1 or TRBD2 (6 bases each). The germline gives CDR1 KGHDR, CDR2 SFDVKD. The V end was cut by 7 bases, the J end by 5 bases, with 16 bases between. The CDR3 sequence is 14 residues long. The CDR3 bases are TGTGCCACCAGCCCGAGGGGGGCTGTGGAGACCCAGTACTTC. This codes for CATSPRGAVETQYF.

The chain combines TRBV7-2 with TRBJ2-7; D is ambiguous. V shed 5 bases and J shed 7 bases, with 9 bases lying between them. This CDR3 is built from 11 residues. Per the germline V gene, CDR1 is SGHTA and CDR2 is FQGNSA. The CDR3 DNA reads as TGTGCCAGCAGCCAAGGGCGGGAGCAGTACTTC. This encodes CASSQGREQYF.

The rearrangement joins TRBV7-6 to TRBJ1-5; TRBD1 is a possible D gene (6 bases). Germline lookup yields CDR1 SGHVS and CDR2 FNYEAQ. Trimming pared 1 base from V and 7 bases from J, leaving 14 bases between. CDR3 length: 15 amino acids. DNA for the CDR3: TGTGCCAGCAGCTTAGGAACAGGGCCTGGCCAGCCCCAGCATTTT. Translated: CASSLGTGPGQPQHF. The full variable domain, in which reference TRBV7-6 and TRBJ1-5 provide the parts outside the CDR3, is GAGVSQSPRYKVTKRGQDVALRCDPISGHVSLYWYRQALGQGPEFLTYFNYEAQQDKSGLPNDRFSAERPEGSISTLTIQRTEQRDSAMYRCASSLGTGPGQPQHFGDGTRLSIL.

V gene TRBV4-1 combines with J gene TRBJ1-6; D unresolved. The CDR3 is made up of 17 amino acids. Germline assignment: CDR1 MGHRA and CDR2 YSYEKL. V lost 0 bases and J lost 1, with 10 bases in between. The CDR3 DNA follows: TGCGCCAGCAGCCAAGAGCGCGGGAGTTCCTATAATTCACCCCTCCACTTT. It yields the protein CASSQERGSSYNSPLHF.

This chain joins TRBV9 and TRBJ2-3; 10 nucleotides agree with TRBD2. Trimming cost V 3 bases and J 4 bases; bases outside gene matches: 8. Germline CDR1 and CDR2: SGDLS and YYNGEE. The CDR3 contains 16 residues. CDR3 DNA sequence: TGTGCCAGCAGCGCGAGCGGGGGGGACAACGCAGATACGCAGTATTTT. It specifies CASSASGGDNADTQYF.